The clone carrying this TCR beta chain was seen only once. The data derive from a study of OX40 agonist ivuxolimab in advanced cancers. The overall study: Dose-escalation subjects each had hepatocellular carcinoma, melanoma, renal cell or head and neck cancer.

Method: immunoSEQ multiplex PCR; TCRdb's copy keeps in-frame clones and lacks some. The sample holds about 59,000 clones, roughly 86% seen once. CDR3 length equals 15 residues. Deletions cut 2 bases from V and 5 bases from J, with 16 bases between. Germline CDR1 reads SGDLS; CDR2 reads YYNGEE. The origin of this receptor is an adult with an advanced solid tumor such as melanoma, head and neck, liver or kidney cancer. The chain uses TRBV9 and TRBJ2-5; D tentatively reads TRBD1 or TRBD2 (5 bases each). Sequencing was performed on CD4+ or CD8+ T cells sorted from blood, taken in a trial of the OX40 agonist ivuxolimab. Written as DNA, the CDR3 is TGTGCCAGCAGCGTTTCAACAGGAGGCGGTGAGACCCAGTACTTC. Its translation: CASSVSTGGGETQYF. The full variable domain, rest sourced from reference TRBV9 and TRBJ2-5, is DSGVTQTPKHLITATGQRVTLRCSPRSGDLSVYWYQQSLDQGLQFLIQYYNGEERAKGNILERFSAQQFPDLHSELNLSSLELGDSALYFCASSVSTGGGETQYFGPGTRLLVL.